A selection of T cell receptor beta chains follows, all from one sample in a study of CD8+CD57+ T cells in acquired aplastic anemia. TCRdb re-called the reads with MiXCR, one entry per CDR3 protein. In the table there are fewer than 200,000 distinct CDR3 sequences, about two thirds of which are singletons. Sequencing used sorted CD4+, CD8+, or CD8+CD57+ T cells (not recorded which) from PBMCs. These receptors all come from a human donor with aplastic anemia. The CDR3 runs from the conserved cysteine through the conserved F or W. D genes are given only for firm matches. A row's size may be missing; if present it is once, few, many or a size class.

clone size	V gene	CDR3 length	J gene	D gene	CDR3 DNA	CDR3 protein
.	TRBV20-1	14	TRBJ2-1	TRBD2	TGCAGTGCTGAGACTAGCGGGGGTTGGAATGAGCAGTTCTTC	CSAETSGGWNEQFF
once	TRBV2	14	TRBJ2-7	TRBD1	TGTGCCAGCGGGTCCGGGACAGGGTTGCACGAGCAGTACTTC	CASGSGTGLHEQYF
.	TRBV19	12	TRBJ1-2	.	TGTGCCAGTACTCAGGGGAATATTGGCTACACCTTC	CASTQGNIGYTF
.	TRBV5-1	16	TRBJ2-7	.	TGCGCCAGCAGCTTGGGAATAGGCCAGGCGGCCTACGAGCAGTACTTC	CASSLGIGQAAYEQYF
many	TRBV28	13	TRBJ2-7	.	TGTGCCAGCAGTCGGGGGACCCCCTACGAGCAGTACTTC	CASSRGTPYEQYF
.	TRBV29-1	12	TRBJ2-3	.	TGCAGCGTTTTGGTCCCCCCGGCGGCGCAGTATTTT	CSVLVPPAAQYF
.	TRBV2	15	TRBJ1-6	.	TGTGCCAGCAGTTACCGGGACAATGTGAATTCACCCCTCCACTTT	CASSYRDNVNSPLHF
.	TRBV5-6	16	TRBJ2-1	TRBD2	TGTGCCAGCAGCTTGGCTAGCGGGGGTTCCTACAATGAGCAGTTCTTC	CASSLASGGSYNEQFF
.	TRBV19	15	TRBJ2-3	TRBD2	TGTGCCAGTAGTATCGGAGGGAGGGTGGGAGATACGCAGTATTTT	CASSIGGRVGDTQYF
once	TRBV9	16	TRBJ2-7	TRBD1	TGTGCCAGCAGTGAGGGTAAGGGACAGGGGAGTTACGAGCAGTACTTC	CASSEGKGQGSYEQYF